The 19 T cell receptor beta chains below come from one sample, sequenced in a study of blood T cells in healthy people across ages. Next came a second PCR, run for about 7 to 11 cycles, which used a sample-barcoded 5' primer along with a J-beta primer mix. TCRdb used MiXCR to reprocess the 5' RACE reads, holding one entry per CDR3 protein. Of approximately 1.5 million distinct CDR3 sequences in the sample, about 31% are singletons; the top ten hold around 11%. The sequencing input was blood. The receptor source for this set is a woman aged 25 to 39 in good health.

J is TRBJ2-5 and V is TRBV3-1, with TRBD1 as a possible D gene (7 bases). The better agreement between TRBJ2-7 and the DNA end casts doubt on the J call. The germline gives CDR1 LGHDT, CDR2 YNNKEL (reference sequence). The length of the CDR3 is 15 residues. The CDR3 is CASSQNRGLSYEQYF. The CDR3 DNA reads as TGTGCCAGCAGCCAAAACAGGGGACTCTCCTACGAGCAGTACTTC.

J is TRBJ1-1 and V is TRBV6-4, with TRBD1 matching 8 bases. The CDR3 consists of 15 residues. V shed 5 bases, J shed 6 bases, and the junction held 11 bases outside the gene matches. CDR1 is MRHNA, CDR2 SNTAGT, per germline. The CDR3 loop is CASSHPGTGSSEAFF. Written as DNA, the CDR3 is TGTGCCAGCAGTCACCCCGGGACAGGTTCTTCTGAAGCTTTCTTT.

The rearrangement links TRBV6-5 to TRBJ2-3; D is perhaps TRBD1 (5 bases). This CDR3 spans 13 amino acids. The V end was cut by 7 bases, the J end by 6 bases, with 14 bases between. In germline, CDR1 is MNHEY, CDR2 SVGAGI. As DNA, the CDR3 is TGTGCCAGCATTAACTCAGCAGGGGATACGCAGTATTTT. Its protein product is CASINSAGDTQYF.

As regards this clonotype: One junction end does not reproduce the germline sequence, and a read error may be involved. The genes are TRBV4-1 and TRBJ2-1; D uncertain. The CDR3 length is 13 residues. CDR1 and CDR2 (germline): MGHRA, YSYEKL. CDR3 coding DNA: TGCGCCAGCAGCCAAACTACCTACAATGAGCACTTCTTC. As protein: CASSQTTYNEHFF.

J is TRBJ2-5 and V is TRBV3-1; 8 bases fit TRBD2. Germline lookup yields CDR1 LGHDT and CDR2 YNNKEL (reference sequence). With V trimmed by 0 bases and J by 5 bases, 8 bases remained unmatched. The CDR3 loop spans 16 amino acids. CDR3 coding DNA: TGTGCCAGCAGCCAAGATGGGACTAGGTTGGAGGAGACCCAGTACTTC. Its translation is CASSQDGTRLEETQYF.

This clonotype was seen more than once but under ten times. The chain uses TRBV20-1 and TRBJ2-1; TRBD2 matches at 7 bases. V lost 6 bases, J lost 8 bases, and 16 bases stayed unmatched. The germline gives CDR1 DFQATT, CDR2 SNEGSKA (reference sequence). The CDR3 runs 15 residues. The CDR3 loop reads CSARDLSGGFDEQFF. The CDR3 coding sequence is TGCAGTGCCCGGGACCTATCGGGAGGATTCGATGAGCAGTTCTTC.

The genes are TRBV20-1 and TRBJ2-3, with no clear D. This CDR3 is built from 15 residues. Germline CDR1 DFQATT, CDR2 SNEGSKA (reference sequence). Trimming left V 5 bases short and J 4 bases short, with 19 bases between. CDR3 sequence reads: CSALGPQGGPDTQYF. CDR3 bases: TGCAGTGCTCTAGGCCCCCAAGGCGGACCAGATACGCAGTATTTT.

The chain is built from TRBV20-1 and TRBJ2-3, with D possibly being TRBD1 (5 bases). With 0 bases removed from V and 4 bases from J, the gap between germline ends came to 14 bases. The CDR3 covers 15 residues. CDR1 DFQATT and CDR2 SNEGSKA come from the germline V gene (reference sequence). The CDR3, as DNA: TGCAGTGCTAGAGAACTCGGCAGGGTCGCAGATACGCAGTATTTT. Encoded protein: CSARELGRVADTQYF.

The chain recombines TRBV2 with TRBJ1-1; D perhaps matches TRBD1 (5 bases). The CDR3 has 14 amino acids. V was clipped by 4 bases and J by 4 bases, with 13 bases between them. Germline values: CDR1 SNHLY, CDR2 FYNNEI. CDR3 amino acids: CASSVQGGSTEAFF. CDR3 DNA sequence: TGTGCCAGCAGTGTTCAGGGTGGTAGCACTGAAGCTTTCTTT. The complete variable domain, with remaining parts taken from reference TRBV2 and TRBJ1-1, reads EPEVTQTPSHQVTQMGQEVILRCVPISNHLYFYWYRQILGQKVEFLVSFYNNEISEKSEIFDDQFSVERPDGSNFTLKIRSTKLEDSAMYFCASSVQGGSTEAFFGQGTRLTVV.

Note on this clonotype: The junction departs from the called germline gene at one end, perhaps through a read error. The chain recombines TRBV6-2 or TRBV6-3 with TRBJ2-5, with 13 bases that match TRBD2. Per the germline V gene, CDR1 is MNHEY and CDR2 is SVGEGT. The CDR3 consists of 15 residues. CDR3 nucleotides: TGTGCCTGCAGACGGACTAGCGGGGGTGGAGAGACCCAGTACTTC. Protein product: CACRRTSGGGETQYF.

CDR3 loop: CASSPGTEQYF. CDR3 DNA sequence: TGTGCCAGCAGCCCGGGGACCGAGCAGTACTTC. This chain joins TRBV3-1 and TRBJ2-7; D may be TRBD1 or TRBD2 (5 bases each). Germline assignment: CDR1 LGHDT and CDR2 YNNKEL (reference sequence). V was shortened by 4 bases and J by 6 bases, with 7 bases between the two germline ends. CDR3 length: 11 amino acids.

V and J are TRBV4-1 and TRBJ2-5; 9 bases align to TRBD2. The CDR3 has 16 residues. Germline V lookup: CDR1 MGHRA, CDR2 YSYEKL. The ends lost 0 bases at V and 1 base at J; junction bases unmatched: 3. This CDR3 reads CASSQETSGLQETQYF. DNA for the CDR3: TGCGCCAGCAGCCAAGAGACTAGCGGACTCCAAGAGACCCAGTACTTC.

V usage is TRBV28 and J usage is TRBJ2-7, with 7 bases matching TRBD1. The CDR3 sequence is 17 residues long. V lost 7 bases, J lost 0 bases, and 15 bases stayed unmatched. Per germline, CDR1 MDHEN and CDR2 SYDVKM. The CDR3 DNA is TGTGCCAGCAATAAAATAGGGGGCCCCTATAGCTCCTACGAGCAGTACTTC. It is translated as CASNKIGGPYSSYEQYF.

This chain's CDR3 is CASSLGTPLGYTF. CDR3 coding DNA: TGTGCCAGCAGCCTCGGGACCCCTTTGGGCTACACCTTC. This chain joins TRBV3-1 and TRBJ2-1; weak D call: TRBD1 (5 bases). The J call may be wrong; the DNA end is better matched by TRBJ1-2. The CDR3 sequence is 13 residues long. Germline lookup yields CDR1 LGHDT and CDR2 YNNKEL (reference sequence).

This clonotype was counted ten times or more. The chain links TRBV18 to TRBJ2-7; 7 bases map to TRBD1. The CDR3 runs 13 residues. J was trimmed by 4 bases and V by 8 bases; bases with no gene match: 8. Germline V gene lookup returns CDR1 KGHSH and CDR2 LQKENI. The CDR3 DNA is TGTGCCAGCACCTGGGACAGATTTTACGAGCAGTACTTC. Its translation is CASTWDRFYEQYF.

The sample holds a few counts of this clonotype. V usage is TRBV5-1 and J usage is TRBJ1-6; D is possibly TRBD1 (6 bases). The V end lost 4 bases, the J end lost 8 bases, and 13 bases lay between the germline ends. CDR1 is SGHRS and CDR2 is YFSETQ in the germline V gene. The CDR3 is made up of 14 amino acids. The CDR3: CASSLTGLDSPLHF. CDR3 in DNA: TGCGCCAGCAGCCTTACAGGGTTGGATTCACCCCTCCACTTT.

This rearrangement joins TRBV7-6 to TRBJ2-5, with D possibly called TRBD1 or TRBD2 (5 bases each). Trimming removed 1 base from V and 0 bases from J, with 18 bases in between. From germline, CDR1 is SGHVS and CDR2 FNYEAQ. This CDR3 comprises 18 residues. The CDR3: CASSLGRGGKLYQETQYF. For the CDR3, the DNA is TGTGCCAGCAGCTTAGGTCGTGGGGGAAAATTGTACCAAGAGACCCAGTACTTC.

CDR3 sequence (DNA): TGCGCCAGCAGCTATCGGACAGGGGAGAAGGAGACCCAGTACTTC. Amino acid sequence: CASSYRTGEKETQYF. The rearrangement uses TRBV5-1 and TRBJ2-5; 9 bases match TRBD1. Germline CDR1 reads SGHRS; CDR2 reads YFSETQ. V was clipped by 3 bases and J by 5 bases; unmatched bases: 8. This CDR3 region has 15 residues. Together with reference TRBV5-1 and TRBJ2-5, the CDR3 gives the full variable domain: KAGVTQTPRYLIKTRGQQVTLSCSPISGHRSVSWYQQTPGQGLQFLFEYFSETQRNKGNFPGRFSGRQFSNSRSEMNVSTLELGDSALYLCASSYRTGEKETQYFGPGTRLLVL.

This chain links TRBV15 with TRBJ2-1, with 7 nucleotides matching TRBD2. This CDR3 region has 15 residues. The V and J ends lost 5 bases and 8 bases, in that order; junction bases with no gene match: 12. Germline assignment: CDR1 LNHNV and CDR2 YYDKDF (reference sequence). The CDR3 loop is CATSYTCGSSDEQFF. The CDR3 coding sequence is TGTGCCACCAGCTACACTTGCGGGAGTAGTGATGAGCAGTTCTTC.